These T cell receptor beta chains were read from a single sample in a study of glioma-infiltrating T cells after dendritic cell vaccination. Some clones are missing from TCRdb's copy, which holds only in-frame ones; the method was immunoSEQ multiplex PCR. The repertoire holds over 90,000 clones, with 65% to 85% as singletons. The material sequenced was blood, taken after dendritic cell vaccination. These receptors were taken from a human donor with glioblastoma. Both conserved end residues are part of each CDR3. The order of the fields is V gene, J gene, clone size, D gene, CDR3 protein, CDR3 DNA. A D gene is named only where the DNA matches it firmly. Only some rows state a clone size, as once, few, many or a class for expanded clones.

TRBV7-9	TRBJ1-2	NA	NA	CASSLIGIPAVYTF	TGTGCCAGCAGCTTAATTGGTATCCCAGCGGTCTACACCTTC
TRBV19	TRBJ2-3	NA	TRBD2	CASTSSGSTDTQYF	TGTGCCAGTACGTCTAGCGGTAGCACAGATACGCAGTATTTT
TRBV9	TRBJ2-7	NA	TRBD1	CASSPTGTEGYEQYF	TGTGCCAGCAGCCCCACCGGGACAGAAGGATACGAGCAGTACTTC
TRBV29-1	TRBJ1-1	NA	NA	CSVVRTNTEAFF	TGCAGCGTTGTCAGGACTAACACTGAAGCTTTCTTT
TRBV18	TRBJ2-2	NA	TRBD1	CASSPLGTGGMTGELFF	TGTGCCAGCTCACCGCTCGGGACAGGGGGTATGACCGGGGAGCTGTTTTTT
TRBV6-4	TRBJ2-7	NA	TRBD1	CAIDGQGRYEQYF	TGTGCCATCGACGGACAGGGAAGATACGAGCAGTACTTC
TRBV4-1	TRBJ2-7	NA	TRBD2	CASSRRTGTSGGASYEQYF	TGCGCCAGCAGCCGCCGAACCGGGACTAGCGGGGGGGCTTCCTACGAGCAGTACTTC
TRBV5-1	TRBJ1-1	NA	NA	CASSLSSGNTVNTEAFF	TGCGCCAGCAGCTTGTCATCCGGTAACACAGTGAACACTGAAGCTTTCTTT
TRBV6-5	TRBJ2-7	NA	TRBD1	CASSPSGTGHHEQYF	TGTGCCAGCAGTCCTAGTGGGACAGGGCACCACGAGCAGTACTTC
TRBV5-1	TRBJ1-1	NA	NA	CASSWKNTGTDLDEAFF	TGCGCCAGCAGCTGGAAGAACACCGGGACTGATTTAGATGAAGCTTTCTTT
TRBV6-1	TRBJ2-7	NA	TRBD2	CASTELAGVGEQYF	TGTGCCAGCACCGAACTAGCGGGAGTTGGTGAGCAGTACTTC
TRBV5-1	TRBJ2-7	NA	NA	CASSLDSSSSYEQYF	TGCGCCAGCAGCCTAGACTCTTCGAGCTCCTACGAGCAGTACTTC
TRBV9	TRBJ1-3	NA	TRBD1	CASSPSPTGDGTIYF	TGTGCCAGCAGCCCCAGCCCCACAGGGGATGGCACCATATATTTT
TRBV2	TRBJ2-7	NA	TRBD2	CASSEAFVLADSSYEQYF	TGTGCCAGCAGTGAAGCGTTCGTACTAGCGGACTCCTCCTACGAGCAGTACTTC
TRBV28	TRBJ1-5	once	NA	CASSRGDQPQHF	TGTGCCAGCAGCCGGGGGGATCAGCCCCAGCATTTT
TRBV5-1	TRBJ2-1	NA	TRBD1	CASRTGDPYNEQFF	TGCGCCAGCAGAACAGGGGATCCCTACAATGAGCAGTTCTTC
TRBV5-1	TRBJ2-7	NA	NA	CASSSLGPPRYEQYF	TGCGCCAGCAGCTCTCTAGGCCCTCCTCGGTACGAGCAGTACTTC
TRBV9	TRBJ2-3	few	NA	CASSVDARRGSQDTQYF	TGTGCCAGCAGCGTAGACGCGAGACGAGGCTCACAAGATACGCAGTATTTT
TRBV9	TRBJ2-3	NA	TRBD2	CASSVGLAGGTDTQYF	TGTGCCAGCAGCGTAGGACTAGCGGGGGGCACAGATACGCAGTATTTT
TRBV5-1	TRBJ1-6	NA	TRBD1	CASAGQGNSPLHF	TGTGCCAGCGCGGGACAGGGGAATTCACCCCTCCACTTT
TRBV5-1	TRBJ1-3	NA	NA	CASSLHSGNTIYF	TGCGCCAGCAGCTTGCACTCTGGAAACACCATATATTTT
TRBV7-3	TRBJ2-2	NA	NA	CASSLRGGLFANTGELFF	TGTGCCAGCAGCTTAAGAGGGGGACTATTCGCGAACACCGGGGAGCTGTTTTTT
TRBV2	TRBJ2-7	NA	TRBD1	CARATGGEQYF	TGTGCCAGAGCGACAGGGGGCGAGCAGTACTTC
TRBV5-8	TRBJ2-3	NA	TRBD2	CASSLRPIGGADTQYF	TGTGCCAGCAGCTTGCGACCTATCGGGGGGGCAGATACGCAGTATTTT
TRBV15	TRBJ2-7	NA	TRBD2	CATSKAGLAFHEQYF	TGTGCCACCAGCAAGGCGGGACTAGCTTTTCACGAGCAGTACTTC
TRBV7-9	TRBJ2-1	NA	NA	CASSPPGNEQFF	TGTGCCAGCAGCCCCCCCGGGAATGAGCAGTTCTTC
TRBV15	TRBJ2-3	NA	TRBD1	CATSSGQGTCGDTQYF	TGTGCCACCAGCAGTGGACAGGGTACATGTGGAGATACGCAGTATTTT
TRBV19	TRBJ1-1	NA	NA	CASSILRGEAFF	TGTGCCAGTAGTATCTTGCGGGGCGAAGCTTTCTTT
TRBV2	TRBJ1-1	NA	TRBD1	CASSSDRGGTEAFF	TGTGCCAGCAGTTCTGACAGGGGCGGGACTGAAGCTTTCTTT
TRBV18	TRBJ2-7	NA	NA	CASSLSESSYEQYF	TGTGCCAGCTCACTCTCCGAGAGCTCCTACGAGCAGTACTTC
TRBV13	TRBJ1-2	few	NA	CASSLATEYGYTF	TGTGCCAGCAGCTTAGCGACAGAGTATGGCTACACCTTC
TRBV6-6	TRBJ1-4	NA	NA	CASSYPGGGANEKLFF	TGTGCCAGCAGTTACCCGGGCGGAGGGGCGAATGAAAAACTGTTTTTT
TRBV5-1	TRBJ2-1	NA	TRBD2	CASSLMASGPYNEQFF	TGCGCCAGCAGCTTGATGGCTAGCGGACCCTACAATGAGCAGTTCTTC
TRBV5-1	TRBJ2-1	NA	NA	CASSWRDSGNYNEQFF	TGCGCCAGCAGCTGGCGAGATAGCGGCAACTACAATGAGCAGTTCTTC
TRBV11-3	TRBJ2-2	NA	NA	CASSLDEAGELFF	TGTGCCAGCAGCTTAGATGAGGCCGGGGAGCTGTTTTTT
TRBV4-2	TRBJ2-1	NA	NA	CASSQDPLVGNEQFF	TGTGCCAGCAGCCAAGATCCCCTAGTCGGCAATGAGCAGTTCTTC
TRBV19	TRBJ2-3	NA	TRBD1	CASSVGTGVANTQYF	TGTGCCAGTAGTGTCGGGACAGGGGTTGCAAATACGCAGTATTTT
TRBV19	TRBJ1-1	NA	NA	CASSMTGNTEAFF	TGTGCCAGTAGTATGACAGGGAACACTGAAGCTTTCTTT
TRBV6-1	TRBJ1-5	NA	TRBD1	CASSELIGGTGASLNQPQHF	TGTGCCAGCAGTGAATTGATCGGGGGGACAGGGGCTTCATTAAATCAGCCCCAGCATTTT
TRBV27	TRBJ1-5	NA	NA	CASSFGYSQPQHF	TGTGCCAGCAGTTTCGGTTATTCTCAGCCCCAGCATTTT
TRBV18	TRBJ2-7	NA	TRBD1	CASSPPGQGAYEQYF	TGTGCCAGCTCACCACCGGGACAGGGGGCCTACGAGCAGTACTTC
TRBV29-1	TRBJ2-2	NA	NA	CSVSGLLSAGELFF	TGCAGCGTATCGGGTCTTCTAAGTGCCGGGGAGCTGTTTTTT
TRBV30	TRBJ1-5	NA	NA	CAWSSGDNQPQHF	TGTGCCTGGAGTTCCGGGGACAATCAGCCCCAGCATTTT
TRBV19	TRBJ1-1	once	NA	CASSAPDSEAFF	TGTGCCAGTAGTGCCCCAGACTCTGAAGCTTTCTTT
TRBV5-1	TRBJ2-2	NA	TRBD2	CASSLTSGRGTGELFF	TGCGCCAGCAGCTTGACTAGCGGGAGGGGTACCGGGGAGCTGTTTTTT
TRBV5-4	TRBJ2-1	NA	TRBD1	CASSRGQGSSSYNEQFF	TGTGCCAGCAGCCGAGGACAGGGGTCGAGCTCCTACAATGAGCAGTTCTTC
TRBV10-3	TRBJ1-5	once	NA	CAISEREYQPQHF	TGTGCCATCAGTGAACGGGAGTATCAGCCCCAGCATTTT
TRBV6-5	TRBJ1-2	NA	NA	CASSYSTGYGYTF	TGTGCCAGCAGTTACTCAACAGGGTATGGCTACACCTTC
TRBV4-1	TRBJ1-3	NA	TRBD1	CASSHTPQGASGNTIYF	TGCGCCAGCAGCCATACTCCCCAGGGGGCGTCTGGAAACACCATATATTTT
TRBV27	TRBJ2-7	NA	NA	CASSLQGSSYEQYF	TGTGCCAGCAGTTTACAGGGCTCCTCCTACGAGCAGTACTTC
TRBV13	TRBJ2-7	NA	TRBD2	CASSLSAAGAYEQYF	TGTGCCAGCAGCTTAAGCGCAGCGGGAGCCTACGAGCAGTACTTC
TRBV15	TRBJ2-5	once	TRBD2	CATSRVAGGQETQYF	TGTGCCACCAGCAGAGTAGCGGGAGGACAAGAGACCCAGTACTTC
TRBV5-4	TRBJ1-2	NA	TRBD1	CASSPPGTGRGYTF	TGTGCCAGCAGCCCCCCCGGGACAGGGCGTGGCTACACCTTC
TRBV5-1	TRBJ1-1	few	NA	CASSLGQAVSEAFF	TGCGCCAGCAGCTTGGGACAGGCGGTGTCTGAAGCTTTCTTT
TRBV5-1	TRBJ1-1	NA	NA	CASSLGQREAFF	TGCGCCAGCAGCTTGGGACAGCGTGAAGCTTTCTTT